The rows below give T cell receptor beta chains drawn from one sample of a study of blood T cells in healthy people across ages. Via MiXCR, TCRdb re-called the 5' RACE reads, giving one row per CDR3 protein. The sample lists about 280,000 distinct CDR3 sequences; roughly 26% were seen once. The sequencing input was blood. These TCRs come from a woman in her seventies in good health. CDR3s include the opening cysteine and the closing phenylalanine or tryptophan. The D gene is left open where the match is weak. Expanded clones are given a class, and other clones once, few, many or no size at all.

cdr3_nt,cdr3_aa,d_call,clone_size,v_call,j_call
TGCAGTGCTTCGACTAGCGCTCCGAGCTCCTACGAGCAGTACTTC,CSASTSAPSSYEQYF,TRBD2,few,TRBV20-1,TRBJ2-7
TGTGCCAGCAGCCCCCCCGACAGGGTGGGTGGCTACACCTTC,CASSPPDRVGGYTF,TRBD1,-,TRBV7-9,TRBJ1-2
TGTGCCAGCAGTTTAGGGGGACTAGCGGGATCAGAGACCCAGTACTTC,CASSLGGLAGSETQYF,TRBD2,-,TRBV27,TRBJ2-5
TGTGCCAGCAGTTACGGGCCGGGACTAGCTTTGTATTTT,CASSYGPGLALYF,TRBD2,-,TRBV6-5,TRBJ2-3
TGTGCCAGCAGCCCCCGGGGAACTAGTGCAGATACGCAGTATTTT,CASSPRGTSADTQYF,-,-,TRBV28,TRBJ2-3
TGTGCCATCAGCCCCGGACCGATAAATTCACCCCTCCACTTT,CAISPGPINSPLHF,-,-,TRBV10-3,TRBJ1-6
TGCGCCAGCAAGGTTGGTAGCGGAAGCTACGAGCAGTACTTC,CASKVGSGSYEQYF,-,many,TRBV4-1,TRBJ2-7
TGTACCAGCAGTGGGACAGGGGGCGAAGCCCTCACAGATACGCAGTATTTT,CTSSGTGGEALTDTQYF,TRBD1,-,TRBV2,TRBJ2-3
TGCGCCAGCAGCCCGGGACAGCCTGGCTATGGCTACACCTTC,CASSPGQPGYGYTF,TRBD1,few,TRBV5-1,TRBJ1-2
TGTGCCAGCAGTCCCTACTCTGGGGCCAACGTCCTGACTTTC,CASSPYSGANVLTF,-,few,TRBV6-2/TRBV6-3,TRBJ2-6
TGCAGCGAGGTCGAGGGGGGGACCACAGATACGCAGTATTTT,CSEVEGGTTDTQYF,-,-,TRBV20-1,TRBJ2-3
TGCAGCGTTGTCTCTACGGCAGGGGGATCAACTAATGAAAAACTGTTTTTT,CSVVSTAGGSTNEKLFF,TRBD1,medium-sized,TRBV29-1,TRBJ1-4
TGTGCCAGTACAACTGGAAGCTCTGGAAACACCATATATTTT,CASTTGSSGNTIYF,-,-,TRBV2,TRBJ1-3
TGCAGTGCTAAAAGACAGGGTGGGAATTCACCCCTCCACTTT,CSAKRQGGNSPLHF,TRBD1,-,TRBV20-1,TRBJ1-6
TGTGCCAGTCAGGGAGACAGTAAGCGAGCTTTCTTT,CASQGDSKRAFF,-,many,TRBV2,TRBJ1-1
TGTGCCAGCAGCCCATCGGGGAAAGAGACCCAGTACTTC,CASSPSGKETQYF,-,-,TRBV7-3,TRBJ2-5
TGTGCCAGTAGCTCGGCGGGGATCCTCCAAGAGACCCAGTACTTC,CASSSAGILQETQYF,-,-,TRBV19,TRBJ2-5
TGTGCCAGCAGTGCAAGCTCCGGGGCTTCCCCCTTAAACTACGAGCAGTACTTC,CASSASSGASPLNYEQYF,-,few,TRBV25-1,TRBJ2-7
TGTGCCAGCAGTGAAGGGTCGGCCTCCGAAGGGCTCCCCCTCCACTTT,CASSEGSASEGLPLHF,-,-,TRBV2,TRBJ1-6
TGTGCCAGCAGCTTAGACGGGACAGGGTATAATGAGCAGTTCTTC,CASSLDGTGYNEQFF,TRBD1,many,TRBV7-2,TRBJ2-1
TGTGCCAGCAGCTCAGAAATAGGTAACGAGCAGTACTTC,CASSSEIGNEQYF,-,few,TRBV28,TRBJ2-7
TGTGCCAGCAGTGAAGGGACAGGTACAATCTACGAGCAGTACTTC,CASSEGTGTIYEQYF,TRBD1,many,TRBV6-1,TRBJ2-7
TGTGCCGGCAGCTCCCACGTCAGCGGGCAGTTCTTC,CAGSSHVSGQFF,-,-,TRBV3-1,TRBJ2-1
TGTGCCAGCAGTTACGGACTAGCGAGACTTTACAATGAGCAGTTCTTC,CASSYGLARLYNEQFF,TRBD2,few,TRBV6-2/TRBV6-3,TRBJ2-1
TGTGCCAGCAGCCCCCTCCACAATGAGCAGTTCTTC,CASSPLHNEQFF,-,many,TRBV7-9,TRBJ2-1
TGTGCCACAACCTCCGCGGGGGGAAAACTGTTTTTT,CATTSAGGKLFF,-,once,TRBV3-1,TRBJ1-4
TGTGCCAGCAGCCAAGCCCTCAGACAGGGGCTGAATTCACCCCTCCACTTT,CASSQALRQGLNSPLHF,TRBD1,few,TRBV7-2,TRBJ1-6
TGCAGTGCTAGCATTTCCTACGAGCAGTACTTC,CSASISYEQYF,-,few,TRBV20-1,TRBJ2-7
TGTGCCAGCAGTACTACAGGAAACACTGAAGCTTTCTTT,CASSTTGNTEAFF,-,-,TRBV6-2/TRBV6-3,TRBJ1-1
TGCAGCGTTGGTGGGACAGGGGGAGGGACCCAGTACTTC,CSVGGTGGGTQYF,TRBD1,-,TRBV29-1,TRBJ2-5